This is a list of T cell receptor beta chains from one sample in a study of blood T cell repertoires in COVID-19. TCRdb keeps only in-frame clones here, not all; method: immunoSEQ multiplex PCR. The sample has hundreds of thousands of clones; about 85% are singletons. Sequenced input: peripheral blood. Receptor source: a woman older than 75 with active or convalescent COVID-19. The CDR3 runs from the conserved cysteine through the conserved F or W. D genes are given only for firm matches. The listing skips clone size in some rows; elsewhere it reads once, few, many or a size class.

V: TRBV7-2
size: .
length: 15
D: TRBD1
J: TRBJ2-7
DNA: TGTGCCAGCAGCTTAGTATGGCAGGGGGCATACGAGCAGTACTTC
CDR3: CASSLVWQGAYEQYF

V: TRBV6-5
size: .
length: 15
D: .
J: TRBJ1-1
DNA: TGTGCCAGCAGTTCCACCGGACAGCAGAACACTGAAGCTTTCTTT
CDR3: CASSSTGQQNTEAFF

V: TRBV7-3
size: .
length: 14
D: TRBD1
J: TRBJ2-3
DNA: TGTGCCAGCAGCCAGGGGACAGGGGCAGATACGCAGTATTTT
CDR3: CASSQGTGADTQYF

V: TRBV5-1
size: .
length: 15
D: .
J: TRBJ1-1
DNA: TGCGCCAGCAGCTTGGCAACAGGGACGGGGACTGAAGCTTTCTTT
CDR3: CASSLATGTGTEAFF

V: TRBV3-1/TRBV3-2
size: once
length: 14
D: TRBD2
J: TRBJ2-3
DNA: TGTGCCAGCAGCTGGACTAGCGGGGATGATACGCAGTATTTT
CDR3: CASSWTSGDDTQYF

V: TRBV27
size: .
length: 13
D: TRBD1
J: TRBJ2-1
DNA: TGTGCCAGCAGTGCAACAGGGGGCACTGAGCAGTTCTTC
CDR3: CASSATGGTEQFF

V: TRBV7-9
size: .
length: 15
D: .
J: TRBJ1-4
DNA: TGTGCCAGCAGCGCCGGAGAATTGGGTAATGAAAAACTGTTTTTT
CDR3: CASSAGELGNEKLFF

V: TRBV10-3
size: .
length: 17
D: TRBD2
J: TRBJ2-7
DNA: TGTGCCATCAGTGAGTCCCTGGGGAAGCGGGGACCCTACGAGCAGTACTTC
CDR3: CAISESLGKRGPYEQYF

V: TRBV11-1
size: .
length: 14
D: TRBD1
J: TRBJ2-3
DNA: TGTGCCGTGGGGAAGGGGGCGACCGCGGATACGCAGTATTTT
CDR3: CAVGKGATADTQYF

V: TRBV6-2/TRBV6-3
size: .
length: 18
D: .
J: TRBJ1-6
DNA: TGTGCCAGCAGTTACTCGGAAACTTACAGGGTGGTTGGTTCACCCCTCCACTTT
CDR3: CASSYSETYRVVGSPLHF

V: TRBV5-1
size: .
length: 14
D: .
J: TRBJ1-1
DNA: TGCGCCAGCACCGCCAGCGCGGGGGGTGGTGAAGCTTTCTTT
CDR3: CASTASAGGGEAFF

V: TRBV7-9
size: .
length: 15
D: .
J: TRBJ1-1
DNA: TGTGCCAGCAGCTTAGCGTTGGGGGGAAACACTGAAGCTTTCTTT
CDR3: CASSLALGGNTEAFF

V: TRBV28
size: .
length: 17
D: TRBD1
J: TRBJ2-1
DNA: TGTGCCAGCAGTTTCTTCCCCGGGACAGGGGCCTACAATGAGCAGTTCTTC
CDR3: CASSFFPGTGAYNEQFF

V: TRBV4-2
size: .
length: 19
D: .
J: TRBJ2-6
DNA: TGTGCCAGCAGCCAAGTGACGGGGGGCCCGAGGGCTGGGGCCAACGTCCTGACTTTC
CDR3: CASSQVTGGPRAGANVLTF

V: TRBV30
size: .
length: 14
D: TRBD2
J: TRBJ2-5
DNA: TGTGCCTGGAGCATCGGGAGGGCCTCAGAGACCCAGTACTTC
CDR3: CAWSIGRASETQYF

V: TRBV5-1
size: .
length: 14
D: .
J: TRBJ1-3
DNA: TGCGCCAGCAGCTTGGGGCCACCAGGAAACACCATATATTTT
CDR3: CASSLGPPGNTIYF

V: TRBV28
size: .
length: 14
D: TRBD2
J: TRBJ2-7
DNA: TGTGCCAGCAGCCCCGGGACTAGCGAGGACGAGCAGTACTTC
CDR3: CASSPGTSEDEQYF

V: TRBV28
size: .
length: 17
D: TRBD2
J: TRBJ2-3
DNA: TGTGCCAGCCGTGGCGGGACTAGCGGGGGAAGCACAGATACGCAGTATTTT
CDR3: CASRGGTSGGSTDTQYF

V: TRBV9
size: once
length: 16
D: .
J: TRBJ1-4
DNA: TGTGCCAGCAGCCCCATACCCCAACAGACTAATGAAAAACTGTTTTTT
CDR3: CASSPIPQQTNEKLFF

V: TRBV7-8
size: .
length: 14
D: TRBD2
J: TRBJ2-3
DNA: TGTGCCAGCAGGGCGGGAGGGGACGCAGATACGCAGTATTTT
CDR3: CASRAGGDADTQYF

V: TRBV4-2
size: .
length: 16
D: .
J: TRBJ1-1
DNA: TGTGCCAGCAGCCAAGGGAATGACGGACTCAACACTGAAGCTTTCTTT
CDR3: CASSQGNDGLNTEAFF

V: TRBV2
size: .
length: 13
D: .
J: TRBJ1-6
DNA: TGTGCCAGCAGTGGGCAGGGCATTTCACCCCTCCACTTT
CDR3: CASSGQGISPLHF

V: TRBV6-4
size: .
length: 17
D: TRBD2
J: TRBJ2-1
DNA: TGTGCCAGCAGTGACATGGGAAATGGCGGGGGGGACAATGAGCAGTTCTTC
CDR3: CASSDMGNGGGDNEQFF

V: TRBV11-2
size: .
length: 16
D: TRBD2
J: TRBJ2-3
DNA: TGTGCCAGCAGCTGGACTAGCGGGATGAGCACAGATACGCAGTATTTT
CDR3: CASSWTSGMSTDTQYF

V: TRBV5-1
size: .
length: 13
D: .
J: TRBJ1-2
DNA: TGCGCCAGCAGCTTGGGAGTGAACTATGGCTACACCTTC
CDR3: CASSLGVNYGYTF

V: TRBV6-4
size: .
length: 10
D: .
J: TRBJ2-7
DNA: TGTGCCAGCAGGACTGGCGAGCAGTACTTC
CDR3: CASRTGEQYF

V: TRBV7-8
size: .
length: 14
D: TRBD2
J: TRBJ2-3
DNA: TGTGCCAGCAGCCGCGGGGGACCCACAGATACGCAGTATTTT
CDR3: CASSRGGPTDTQYF

V: TRBV25-1
size: .
length: 15
D: TRBD1
J: TRBJ1-1
DNA: TGTGCCAGCAGTGAATTCGGCAGGGGGACCACTGAAGCTTTCTTT
CDR3: CASSEFGRGTTEAFF

V: TRBV6-2/TRBV6-3
size: .
length: 15
D: .
J: TRBJ1-2
DNA: TGTGCCAGCAGTTCCTACAGGGAATTAGACTATGGCTACACCTTC
CDR3: CASSSYRELDYGYTF

V: TRBV7-8
size: .
length: 14
D: .
J: TRBJ1-2
DNA: TGTGCCAGCAGCAACGGGAGGGGATGGAATGGCTACACCTTC
CDR3: CASSNGRGWNGYTF

V: TRBV6-4
size: .
length: 15
D: TRBD2
J: TRBJ2-1
DNA: TGTGCCAGCAGTTCCAGCGGGGGGGCCTACAATGAGCAGTTCTTC
CDR3: CASSSSGGAYNEQFF

V: TRBV2
size: .
length: 11
D: .
J: TRBJ2-7
DNA: TGTGCCAGCAGCCTAGGCTACGAGCAGTACTTC
CDR3: CASSLGYEQYF

V: TRBV10-3
size: .
length: 17
D: .
J: TRBJ2-7
DNA: TGTGCCATCAAAGGGGGTGAAGTGCCGGGACGAACCTACGGGCAGTACTTC
CDR3: CAIKGGEVPGRTYGQYF

V: TRBV27
size: .
length: 16
D: TRBD2
J: TRBJ2-5
DNA: TGTGCCACCAAAGGGGATCGGCTAGCGGGAGCGGGGACCCAGTACTTC
CDR3: CATKGDRLAGAGTQYF

V: TRBV30
size: .
length: 11
D: TRBD1
J: TRBJ1-1
DNA: TGTGCCTGGGCCGACAGGGCCTCGGCTTTCTTT
CDR3: CAWADRASAFF

V: TRBV29-1
size: .
length: 15
D: .
J: TRBJ2-1
DNA: TGCAGCGTTCTCGCTTACCTGGGCCCGGGAAATGAGCAGTTCTTC
CDR3: CSVLAYLGPGNEQFF

V: TRBV7-6
size: once
length: 14
D: .
J: TRBJ2-1
DNA: TGTGCCAGCAGCCAAAGGGACTCCTCTTATGAGCAGTTCTTC
CDR3: CASSQRDSSYEQFF

V: TRBV24-1
size: .
length: 16
D: .
J: TRBJ1-4
DNA: TGTGCCACCAGTGATAATGAAGGGGCCTCTAATGAAAAACTGTTTTTT
CDR3: CATSDNEGASNEKLFF

V: TRBV18
size: .
length: 14
D: TRBD1
J: TRBJ1-5
DNA: TGTGCCAGCTCGGGACAGGGATGGGATCAGCCCCAGCATTTT
CDR3: CASSGQGWDQPQHF

V: TRBV24-1
size: .
length: 15
D: .
J: TRBJ2-2
DNA: TGTGCCACCAGTGACCCGGGACAGAACACCGGGGAGCTGTTTTTT
CDR3: CATSDPGQNTGELFF

V: TRBV5-4
size: once
length: 15
D: TRBD1
J: TRBJ2-4
DNA: TGTGCCAGCAGCTCCCGACAGGGGGCGGTTGACATTCAGTACTTC
CDR3: CASSSRQGAVDIQYF

V: TRBV28
size: .
length: 15
D: .
J: TRBJ1-6
DNA: TGTGCCAGCAGCATCGGTCAGGGGAGATCTTCACCCCTCCACTTT
CDR3: CASSIGQGRSSPLHF

V: TRBV5-1
size: .
length: 16
D: TRBD2
J: TRBJ2-7
DNA: TGCGCCAGCAGCTTGTCGGGGACTAGCGGGAGCTACGAGCAGTACTTC
CDR3: CASSLSGTSGSYEQYF

V: TRBV3-1/TRBV3-2
size: .
length: 13
D: TRBD1
J: TRBJ1-1
DNA: TGTGCCAGCAGCCAAGGACAGGGAAGGGAAGCTTTCTTT
CDR3: CASSQGQGREAFF

V: TRBV7-2
size: few
length: 15
D: .
J: TRBJ2-1
DNA: TGTGCCAGCAGCTTAATCGGGGTCTCCTACAATGAGCAGTTCTTC
CDR3: CASSLIGVSYNEQFF

V: TRBV28
size: .
length: 17
D: TRBD1
J: TRBJ1-3
DNA: TGTGCCAGCAGTTTGTATGGACAGGGGTTAGGAGGAAACACCATATATTTT
CDR3: CASSLYGQGLGGNTIYF

V: TRBV7-6
size: .
length: 15
D: .
J: TRBJ2-7
DNA: TGTGCCAGCAGCTTAGGAGCAGGAAGGACCTACGAGCAGTACTTC
CDR3: CASSLGAGRTYEQYF

V: TRBV13
size: .
length: 17
D: TRBD2
J: TRBJ2-5
DNA: TGTGCCAGCAGCTTAGGATCGGGGGGGGCATGGCAAGAGACCCAGTACTTC
CDR3: CASSLGSGGAWQETQYF

V: TRBV18
size: once
length: 15
D: .
J: TRBJ2-2
DNA: TGTGCCAGCTCACCACTGAGGGATAGAGCCGGGGAGCTGTTTTTT
CDR3: CASSPLRDRAGELFF

V: TRBV6-5
size: .
length: 14
D: TRBD1
J: TRBJ2-7
DNA: TGTGCCAGCAGTTACGGGACAGGGGAAGAGGAGCAGTACTTC
CDR3: CASSYGTGEEEQYF

V: TRBV5-1
size: few
length: 15
D: .
J: TRBJ2-1
DNA: TGCGCCACTACCTCGGGGAGCGGAACCTACAATGAGCAGTTCTTC
CDR3: CATTSGSGTYNEQFF

V: TRBV5-4
size: .
length: 16
D: TRBD1
J: TRBJ2-5
DNA: TGTGCCAGCAGCATCCCAAGTACAGGGGGCAGAGAGACCCAGTACTTC
CDR3: CASSIPSTGGRETQYF

V: TRBV3-1/TRBV3-2
size: .
length: 18
D: TRBD2
J: TRBJ2-1
DNA: TGTGCCAGCAGCCCCCACCTGGGACTAGCGGGAGAGAACAATGAGCAGTTCTTC
CDR3: CASSPHLGLAGENNEQFF

V: TRBV5-1
size: .
length: 17
D: TRBD1
J: TRBJ2-1
DNA: TGCGCCAGCAGCTCCCAACCGACAGGGAGCTCCTACAATGAGCAGTTCTTC
CDR3: CASSSQPTGSSYNEQFF

V: TRBV6-5
size: .
length: 15
D: .
J: TRBJ2-3
DNA: TGTGCCAGCAGTTACCGGGGATTCAGCACAGATACGCAGTATTTT
CDR3: CASSYRGFSTDTQYF

V: TRBV28
size: .
length: 12
D: TRBD1
J: TRBJ1-5
DNA: TGTGCCACCACAGGGGGATCACCGCCCCAGCATTTT
CDR3: CATTGGSPPQHF

V: TRBV7-3
size: .
length: 18
D: .
J: TRBJ2-5
DNA: TGTGCCAGCAGCTTAAGGGGCCCACAGGGAACGGGCCAAGAGACCCAGTACTTC
CDR3: CASSLRGPQGTGQETQYF